Following are 5 T cell receptor beta chains from one sample sequenced in a study of spatial heterogeneity in lung cancer. Study-wide results and caveats: Tumors with more nonsynonymous mutations had more expanded intratumoral alpha and beta TCRs.

TCRdb re-called the 5' RACE reads through MiXCR, storing one row per CDR3 protein. The data hold approximately 9,500 distinct CDR3 sequences, with around 12% observed a single time. Antigens of these TCRs are unknown. Time point indicated: sample taken at primary tumor resection. This specimen was lung tumor tissue, taken at surgery. These receptors all stem from a male donor with early-stage non-small cell lung cancer.

On this clonotype itself: Since the library was made to target alpha chains, this beta chain is a stray read and its abundance is not meaningful. The chain has TRBV11-1 and TRBJ2-1; the match to TRBD1 covers 9 bases. After removal of 1 base from V and 6 bases from J, the junction contained 7 bases not matched to a gene. The CDR3 covers 16 residues. The V gene's germline CDR1 is SGHAT and CDR2 FQDESV (reference sequence). The CDR3 DNA follows: TGTGCCAGCAGCTTAGGGTTCGGACAGGGGTTCAATGAGCAGTTCTTC. As protein: CASSLGFGQGFNEQFF.

This clonotype was observed a few times. Because this beta chain is a stray read in a library intended to capture alpha chains, its abundance should not be given much weight. J is TRBJ1-2 and V is TRBV30; TRBD1 is a possible D gene (5 bases). V was shortened by 2 bases and J by 7 bases, with 17 bases between the two germline ends. CDR1 is GTSNPN and CDR2 is SVGIG in the germline V gene (reference sequence). The CDR3 is made up of 14 amino acids. The CDR3, as DNA: TGTGCCTGGAGTCCATACATAGGGGCTATTGGCTACACCTTC. As protein: CAWSPYIGAIGYTF.

Details on this clonotype: The library was designed around alpha chains, so this beta chain is a stray read whose abundance carries little weight. This rearrangement joins TRBV20-1 to TRBJ2-6; possibly TRBD1 for D (5 bases). Germline CDR1 DFQATT, CDR2 SNEGSKA (reference sequence). The length of the CDR3 is 19 residues. Trimming removed 0 bases at V and 0 bases at J, with 18 bases between. As DNA, the CDR3 is TGCAGTGCTAGAGATCTACGGTCTGGACACCGCTCTGGGGCCAACGTCCTGACTTTC. Translating gives CSARDLRSGHRSGANVLTF.

This clonotype was detected many times. This beta chain came through as a stray read in a library set up for alpha chains, and its size says little. The rearrangement uses TRBV7-3 and TRBJ2-1; TRBD1 might be the D (6 bases). The CDR3 runs 15 residues. Germline CDR1 reads SGHTA; CDR2 reads FQGTGA. V gave up 4 bases and J gave up 3 bases, with 13 bases separating them. The CDR3 DNA reads TGTGCCAGCAGCTCCCAGGGGAATAACTACAATGAGCAGTTCTTC. Translated, it gives CASSSQGNNYNEQFF.

This clonotype counts as medium-sized. In a library made to pick up alpha chains, this beta chain is a stray read with a size that means little. The gene calls are TRBV13 and TRBJ2-5, with 9 bases lining up with TRBD2. Germline V lookup: CDR1 PRHDT, CDR2 FYEKMQ (reference sequence). The CDR3 sequence is 19 residues long. V shed 2 bases and J 4 bases; nucleotides not matched to a gene: 17. For the CDR3, the DNA is TGTGCCAGCAGCTTAACCCGTTTAGGGCTAGCGGGAAGGGTAGAGACCCAGTACTTC. Its protein product is CASSLTRLGLAGRVETQYF. Full variable domain (missing parts from reference TRBV13 and TRBJ2-5): AAGVIQSPRHLIKEKRETATLKCYPIPRHDTVYWYQQGPGQDPQFLISFYEKMQSDKGSIPDRFSAQQFSDYHSELNMSSLELGDSALYFCASSLTRLGLAGRVETQYFGPGTRLLVL.